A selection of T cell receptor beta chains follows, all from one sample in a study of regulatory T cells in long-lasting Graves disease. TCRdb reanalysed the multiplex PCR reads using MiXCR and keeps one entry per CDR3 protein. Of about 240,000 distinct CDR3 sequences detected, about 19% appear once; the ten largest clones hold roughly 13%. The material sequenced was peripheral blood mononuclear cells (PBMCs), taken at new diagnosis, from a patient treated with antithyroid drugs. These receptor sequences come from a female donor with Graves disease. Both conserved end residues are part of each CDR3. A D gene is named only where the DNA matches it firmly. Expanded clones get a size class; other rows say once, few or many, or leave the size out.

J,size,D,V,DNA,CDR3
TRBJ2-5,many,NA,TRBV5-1,TGCGCCAGCAGCCTAAGACAGGACGCAGAGACCCAGTACTTC,CASSLRQDAETQYF
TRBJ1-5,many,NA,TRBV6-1,TGTGCCAGCAGGGCGGTCAGTCAAAGCAATCAGCCCCAGCATTTT,CASRAVSQSNQPQHF
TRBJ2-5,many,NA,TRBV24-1,TGTGCCACCAGTGATTCAGTGGGTCGAGAGACCCAGTACTTC,CATSDSVGRETQYF
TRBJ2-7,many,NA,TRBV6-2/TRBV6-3,TGTGCCAGCAGGACGACTGGAAGCTTTTACGAGCAGTACTTC,CASRTTGSFYEQYF
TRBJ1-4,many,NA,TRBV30,TGTGCCTGGAGTGCTCTCCGATCACAGGAAAAACTGTTTTTT,CAWSALRSQEKLFF
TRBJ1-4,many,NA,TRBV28,TGTGCCAGCCGTTTAACCCACTCGCTTGAAAAACTGTTTTTT,CASRLTHSLEKLFF
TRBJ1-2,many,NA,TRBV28,TGTGCCAGCAATCGGAGGGGGTTCTATGGCTACACCTTC,CASNRRGFYGYTF
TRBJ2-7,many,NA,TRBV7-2,TGTGCCAGCAGCTCCCAGTCCAGGGATTCTGAGTACTTC,CASSSQSRDSEYF
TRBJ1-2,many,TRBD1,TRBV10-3,TGTGCCATCAGTGAGGGACAGGGCTATGGCTACACCTTC,CAISEGQGYGYTF
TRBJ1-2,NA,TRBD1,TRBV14,TGTGCCAGCAGCCAAGCTACAGGGGGCGGCTATGGCTACACCTTC,CASSQATGGGYGYTF
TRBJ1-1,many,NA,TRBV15,TGTGCCACCAGCAGAGATCGCGTGGGGCTTCGGGCTTTCTTT,CATSRDRVGLRAFF
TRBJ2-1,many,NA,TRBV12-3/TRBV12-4,TGTGCCAGCAGTTTAGGGCAGGGGGGGGCTTACAATGAGCAGTTCTTC,CASSLGQGGAYNEQFF
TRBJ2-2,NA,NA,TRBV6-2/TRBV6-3,TGTGCCAGCAGATACCCAGACAGGACAAAATACACCGGGGAGCTGTTTTTT,CASRYPDRTKYTGELFF
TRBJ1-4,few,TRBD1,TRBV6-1,TGTGCCAGCAGCCGGGACAGGAATGAAAAACTGTTTTTT,CASSRDRNEKLFF
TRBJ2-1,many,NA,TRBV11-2,TGTGCCAGCAGCTCTACACTAGGGTACAATGAGCAGTTCTTC,CASSSTLGYNEQFF
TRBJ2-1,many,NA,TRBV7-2,TGCGCCAGCAGCTTGAACGGGGGGCCCTCCTACAATGAGCAGTTCTTC,CASSLNGGPSYNEQFF
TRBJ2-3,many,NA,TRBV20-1,TGCAGTGCTCCACAGGGAGGCACAGATACGCAGTATTTT,CSAPQGGTDTQYF
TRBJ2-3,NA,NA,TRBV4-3,TGCGCCAGCAGCCAAGATTTCTTACGGGGGACAGATACGCAGTATTTT,CASSQDFLRGTDTQYF
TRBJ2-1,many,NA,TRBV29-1,TGCAGCATTCGACAGCCTAACAATGAGCAGTTCTTC,CSIRQPNNEQFF
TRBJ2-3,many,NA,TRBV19,TGTGCCAGTACCCCCGGGACCACAGATACGCAGTATTTT,CASTPGTTDTQYF
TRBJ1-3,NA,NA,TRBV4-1,TGCGCCAGCAGCCAAGACGCGGGGAACCCTGGAAACACCATATATTTT,CASSQDAGNPGNTIYF
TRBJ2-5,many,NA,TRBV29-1,TGCAGCGTTGTTGGCAGCCCAAACCAAGAGACCCAGTACTTC,CSVVGSPNQETQYF
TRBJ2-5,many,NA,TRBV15,TGTGCCACCAGCAGAGATGGGGGTATCGTACAAGAGACCCAGTACTTC,CATSRDGGIVQETQYF
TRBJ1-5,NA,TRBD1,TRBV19,TGTGCCAGTAAATCCGGGACAGGGGGAAAGGGCAATCGGCCCCAGCATTTT,CASKSGTGGKGNRPQHF
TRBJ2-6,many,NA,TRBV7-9,TGTGCCAGCAGCCCTACGGGACAGATGGGGAGGGGCTCTGGGGCCAACGTCCTGACTTTC,CASSPTGQMGRGSGANVLTF
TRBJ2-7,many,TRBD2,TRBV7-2,TGTGCCAGCAGCTTAGCCTGGGAGGGTCGCGAGCAGTACTTC,CASSLAWEGREQYF
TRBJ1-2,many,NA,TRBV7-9,TGTGCCAGCAGCTTAGAAGGAAGGAGGGGTCTGGCGGGCTACACCTTC,CASSLEGRRGLAGYTF
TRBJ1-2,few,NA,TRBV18,TGTGCCAGCTCACCATATGAGCAGGGAGATGGCTACACCTTC,CASSPYEQGDGYTF
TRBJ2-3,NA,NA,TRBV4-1,TGCGCCAGCAGCCTCCCCAACGAGAACCGGGACTGGAACACAGATACGCAGTATTTT,CASSLPNENRDWNTDTQYF
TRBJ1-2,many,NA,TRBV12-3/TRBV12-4,TGTGCCAGCAGTTCCTCCGGGACGCACCACTATGGCTACACCTTC,CASSSSGTHHYGYTF
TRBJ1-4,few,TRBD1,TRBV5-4,TGTGCCAGCAGCCTACGGACAGGGGGCGTAGCTAATGAAAAACTGTTTTTT,CASSLRTGGVANEKLFF
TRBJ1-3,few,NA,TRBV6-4,TGTGCCAGCAGTGACTCGGTCCCCAGTGGAAACACCATATATTTT,CASSDSVPSGNTIYF
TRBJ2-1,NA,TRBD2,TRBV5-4,TGTGCCAGCAGCTTAACTAGCGGGAGCTCCTACAATGAGCAGTTCTTC,CASSLTSGSSYNEQFF
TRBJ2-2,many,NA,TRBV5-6,TGTGCCAGCAGCTTGTTTCAAGGGAACACCGGGGAGCTGTTTTTT,CASSLFQGNTGELFF
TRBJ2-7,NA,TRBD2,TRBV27,TGTGCCAGCAGTTTTGGGACTACTCCCTCCTACGAGCAGTACTTC,CASSFGTTPSYEQYF
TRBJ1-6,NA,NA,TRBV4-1,TGCGCCAGCAGCCAACCAACGGAATTTAATTCACCCCTCCACTTT,CASSQPTEFNSPLHF
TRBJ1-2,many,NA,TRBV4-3,TGCGCCAGCAGCCCCAAGGGACACAACTATGGCTACACCTTC,CASSPKGHNYGYTF
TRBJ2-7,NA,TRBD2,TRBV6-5,TGTGCCAGCAGTTACTCGGGACTAACGGGAGTGAAGGACGAGCAGTACTTC,CASSYSGLTGVKDEQYF
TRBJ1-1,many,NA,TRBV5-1,TGTGCCAGCAGCTTTGGCATGAACACTGAAGCTTTCTTT,CASSFGMNTEAFF
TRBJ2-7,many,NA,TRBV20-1,TGCAGTGCGGGGCGGTCCGCGGTTCACGAGCAGTACTTC,CSAGRSAVHEQYF
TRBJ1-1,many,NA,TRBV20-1,TGCAGTGCTGCCAGAGTGGCCGTTGAAGCTTTCTTT,CSAARVAVEAFF
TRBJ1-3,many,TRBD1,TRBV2,TGTGCCAGCACCAGGACAGGGAGCTCTGGAAACACCATATATTTT,CASTRTGSSGNTIYF
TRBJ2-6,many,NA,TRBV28,TGTGCCAGCAGTTTTGACAGGATCCTACAACCTGGGGCCAACGTCCTGACTTTC,CASSFDRILQPGANVLTF
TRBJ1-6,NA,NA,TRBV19,TGTGCCAGTAGTATTCCCTCAAGAAGGGGCACAGACTCACCCCTCCACTTT,CASSIPSRRGTDSPLHF
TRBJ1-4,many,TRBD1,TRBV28,TGTGCCAGCAGTAGGACAGGGGCGGGGGAAAAACTGTTTTTT,CASSRTGAGEKLFF
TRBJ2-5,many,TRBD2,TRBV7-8,TGTGCCAGCAGCTCCGCGAATGGACTAGCGGGGGGAGAGACCCAGTACTTC,CASSSANGLAGGETQYF
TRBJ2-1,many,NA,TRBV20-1,TGCAGTGCTAGGAGCGAATACAATGAGCAGTTCTTC,CSARSEYNEQFF
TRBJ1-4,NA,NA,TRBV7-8,TGTGCCGGCAGCCCCGGGACAGAAAAACTGTTTTTT,CAGSPGTEKLFF
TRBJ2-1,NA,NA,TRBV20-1,TGCAGTGCTAGAACGGACCGGGAAGGTGAGCAGTTCTTC,CSARTDREGEQFF
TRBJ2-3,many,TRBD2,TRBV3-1,TGTGCCAGCAGCCAAGGGGGACTAGAAACAGATACGCAGTATTTT,CASSQGGLETDTQYF